The table lists the clone carrying this TCR beta chain with a few counts. Its antigen is not known. TCRdb processed the reads anew with MiXCR; each CDR3 protein has one entry. The sample lists more than 150,000 distinct CDR3 sequences; roughly 27% were seen once. This entry belongs to a study of T cell repertoires in cytomegalovirus infection. General observations from the study: CMV carriers having the relevant HLA were flagged by cumulative public TCR beta family frequency.

The V gene's germline CDR1 is SGHAT and CDR2 FQNNGV. The germline V and J ends were trimmed by 2 bases and 4 bases, with 17 bases remaining between them. The CDR3 is made up of 16 amino acids. The J gene is TRBJ1-1, the V gene TRBV11-2, with D possibly matching TRBD1 (6 bases). This TCR came from a human donor in good health (CMV status not recorded). Some clones in this sample may be carry-over from other donors' samples. Source material: PBMCs. The CDR3 coding sequence is TGTGCCAGCAGCTTACCATCGACAGGTCCGATCACTGAAGCTTTCTTT. This translates into CASSLPSTGPITEAFF. Full variable domain (outside the CDR3, taken from reference TRBV11-2 and TRBJ1-1): EAGVAQSPRYKIIEKRQSVAFWCNPISGHATLYWYQQILGQGPKLLIQFQNNGVVDDSQLPKDRFSAERLKGVDSTLKIQPAKLEDSAVYLCASSLPSTGPITEAFFGQGTRLTVV.